The 10 T cell receptor beta chains presented below share a single source sample, sequenced in a study of control samples from healthy donors and cancer patients. Clones were sequenced by immunoSEQ multiplex PCR, and TCRdb holds only the in-frame ones, with some missing. The sample shows some 200,000 clones, around 93% of them seen only once. Sequencing was carried out using blood. The receptors stem from a man between 18 and 35 years old in good health.

With respect to this clone: Other DNA sequences in the sample encode the same CDR3. The rearrangement joins TRBV7-9 to TRBJ1-5; D is perhaps TRBD1 (5 bases). The CDR3 is 16 amino acids. Germline CDR1 reads SEHNR; CDR2 reads FQNEAQ (reference sequence). Trimming removed 5 bases at V and 3 bases at J, with 17 bases between. The CDR3 DNA reads as TGTGCCAGCAGCAAGGCGGCGGGGACTCTCAATCAGCCCCAGCATTTT. Its protein is CASSKAAGTLNQPQHF.

This clone was seen a handful of times. V is TRBV19 and J is TRBJ1-5; D unresolved. Trimming took 7 bases from V and 3 from J, leaving 19 bases between them. Germline loops: CDR1 LNHDA, CDR2 SQIVND (reference sequence). The CDR3 sequence is 16 residues long. The CDR3 reads CASNTAFVAINQPQHF. CDR3 bases: TGTGCCAGTAATACTGCCTTTGTAGCAATCAATCAGCCCCAGCATTTT.

The V call is TRBV3-1 (or the pseudogene TRBV3-2), the J call TRBJ1-6; the D is unclear. From germline, CDR1 is LGHDT and CDR2 YNNKEL (reference sequence). Trimming cost V 7 bases and J 10 bases, with 17 bases left between them. The CDR3 spans 14 residues. CDR3 amino acids: CASTDVGLFSPLHF. In nucleotides, the CDR3 is TGTGCCAGCACCGATGTCGGACTGTTCTCACCCCTCCACTTT.

This clone was found once. V usage is TRBV5-4 and J usage is TRBJ2-7, with no clear D. Trimming stripped 2 bases from V and 2 bases from J, with 11 bases between. The germline CDR1 and CDR2 sequences are SGHNT and YYREEE (reference sequence). The CDR3 is 14 amino acids. DNA of the CDR3: TGTGCCAGCAGCTTCGGCGGCGGAACCTACGAGCAGTACTTC. This sequence encodes CASSFGGGTYEQYF.

The chain uses TRBV9 and TRBJ1-2; 8 nucleotides agree with TRBD1. The CDR3 is made up of 15 amino acids. V lost 3 bases to trimming and J lost 4 bases; unmatched junction nucleotides: 8. Germline CDR1 and CDR2: SGDLS and YYNGEE. The CDR3 sequence: CASSGFGQGGYGYTF. As DNA, the CDR3 is TGTGCCAGCAGCGGTTTCGGACAGGGCGGCTATGGCTACACCTTC.

DNA for the CDR3: TGCGCCAGCAGTGAAAAAGTTCATCAGCCCCAGCATTTT. Translating it yields CASSEKVHQPQHF. This chain links TRBV10-2 with TRBJ1-5; D unresolved. Germline V gene lookup returns CDR1 WSHSY and CDR2 SAAADI. Deletions cut 3 bases from V and 5 bases from J, with 8 bases between. The CDR3 consists of 13 residues.

The V and J genes are TRBV18 and TRBJ2-2, with D tentatively TRBD1 or TRBD2 (6 bases each). Per germline, CDR1 KGHSH and CDR2 LQKENI. The length of the CDR3 is 15 residues. Trimming removed 3 bases at V and 5 bases at J, with 13 bases between. The CDR3 DNA sequence: TGTGCCAGCTCACCGAGCAGGGGAGGAACCGGGGAGCTGTTTTTT. It encodes CASSPSRGGTGELFF.

The chain joins TRBV30 to TRBJ2-3; TRBD1 is a possible D gene (5 bases). CDR3 length: 15 amino acids. Germline CDR1 and CDR2: GTSNPN and SVGIG (reference sequence). The V end lost 0 bases, the J end lost 3 bases, and 13 bases lay between the germline ends. The CDR3 DNA sequence: TGTGCCTGGAGTGTAACTGGGGCAGGGACAGATACGCAGTATTTT. Its protein is CAWSVTGAGTDTQYF.

CDR3 nucleotide sequence: TGTGCCAGTAGCTCCTCGGGAGATACGCAGTATTTT. As protein: CASSSSGDTQYF. The rearrangement uses TRBV10-3 and TRBJ2-3, with D unclear. In germline, CDR1 is ENHRY, CDR2 SYGVKD. CDR3 length equals 12 residues. V shed 10 bases and J shed 5 bases, with 13 bases lying between them.

This clone was picked up one time. The same CDR3 can be traced to other DNA sequences in this sample. This chain uses TRBV6-5 with TRBJ1-1; D perhaps matches TRBD1 (6 bases). V was cut by 6 bases and J by 4 bases, with 9 bases left in between. This CDR3 spans 12 amino acids. Germline loops: CDR1 MNHEY, CDR2 SVGAGI. CDR3 protein: CASSLRGTEAFF. The CDR3 DNA follows: TGTGCCAGCAGCCTCAGGGGCACTGAAGCTTTCTTT.